The 31 T cell receptor beta chains listed next were all sequenced from one sample in a study of T-cell memory formation after mild COVID-19. TCRdb fed the 5' RACE reads into MiXCR, producing one record per CDR3 protein. The sample lists hundreds of thousands of distinct CDR3 sequences; approximately 8% were seen once. The sequencing input was PBMCs or a T cell subset sorted from them (not recorded which). The source is a man aged 18 to 35 who had mild COVID-19 (a few samples of this study predate the infection). Cell type and time point are not known.

This clonotype has a count of ten or more. The J gene is TRBJ2-2, the V gene TRBV7-7; TRBD1 aligns across 8 bases. Trimming took 5 bases from V and 5 from J; bases not matched to a gene: 7. The CDR3 is made up of 15 amino acids. Germline CDR1 SSHAT, CDR2 FNYEAQ (reference sequence). This CDR3 reads CASSRGQGGTGELFF. The CDR3 DNA follows: TGTGCCAGCAGCCGTGGACAGGGCGGGACCGGGGAGCTGTTTTTT.

This clonotype was detected many times. V and J are TRBV7-2 and TRBJ2-7, with D possibly being TRBD2 (6 bases). V shed 2 bases and J shed 0 bases, with 11 bases lying between them. The germline V gene has CDR1 SGHTA and CDR2 FQGNSA. The CDR3 extends over 15 amino acids. The CDR3 here is CASSLQRASSYEQYV. DNA for the CDR3: TGTGCCAGCAGCTTACAGCGGGCTTCCTCCTACGAGCAGTACGTC.

The V gene is TRBV18, the J gene TRBJ2-5, with 9 bases lining up with TRBD1. Germline CDR1 reads KGHSH; CDR2 reads LQKENI. The V gene end was trimmed by 0 bases and the J gene end by 11 bases; junction bases not matched to a gene: 13. CDR3 length: 16 residues. The CDR3 region has the DNA TGTGCCAGCTCACCACCCGCGGGACAGGGCGGGGGTATGCAGTACTTC. Translation: CASSPPAGQGGGMQYF.

V and J are TRBV12-3 or TRBV12-4 and TRBJ2-3; possibly TRBD1 or TRBD2 for D (5 bases each). Trimming left V 11 bases short and J 4 bases short, with 16 bases between. The CDR3 totals 13 residues. The CDR3 region is CAGGRHGPDTQYF. CDR3 in DNA: TGTGCCGGGGGTCGACATGGGCCAGATACGCAGTATTTT.

This clonotype has just a few counts. This chain connects TRBV5-1 to TRBJ1-1; D is unclear. The V gene's germline CDR1 is SGHRS and CDR2 YFSETQ. V was clipped by 6 bases and J by 1 base, with 10 bases between them. The CDR3 is 13 residues long. This chain's CDR3 is CASMAEPNTEAFF. DNA of the CDR3: TGCGCCAGCATGGCAGAGCCGAACACTGAAGCTTTCTTT.

There are a few counts of this clonotype. V is TRBV7-8 and J is TRBJ2-1; 8 nucleotides align to TRBD2. The CDR3 length is 18 residues. CDR1 and CDR2 (germline): SGHVS, FQNEAQ. The trim removed 4 bases at V and 0 bases at J, leaving 11 bases unmatched. This CDR3 reads CASSSTVAGGPSYNEQFF. CDR3 DNA sequence: TGTGCCAGCAGCTCCACTGTGGCGGGGGGACCCTCCTACAATGAGCAGTTCTTC.

A few counts support this clonotype. The V call is TRBV3-1, the J call TRBJ2-5, with D possibly TRBD2 on 5 matching bases. Germline V gene lookup returns CDR1 LGHDT and CDR2 YNNKEL (reference sequence). V shed 2 bases and J shed 5 bases, with 12 bases lying between them. CDR3 length: 14 amino acids. CDR3 in DNA: TGTGCCAGCAGCCAAACCGGAACGGGGGAGACCCAGTACTTC. Residues: CASSQTGTGETQYF.

CDR3 region: CSASRGGTLRGNTEAFF. CDR3 sequence (DNA): TGCAGTGCTAGTAGAGGGGGGACACTCAGGGGGAACACTGAAGCTTTCTTT. The gene calls are TRBV20-1 and TRBJ1-1, with D possibly TRBD1 on 6 matching bases. The V end lost 3 bases, the J end lost 1 base, and 21 bases lay between the germline ends. The CDR3 loop spans 17 amino acids. Per the germline V gene, CDR1 is DFQATT and CDR2 is SNEGSKA (reference sequence).

The table lists this clonotype with a few counts. The chain is built from TRBV6-6 and TRBJ1-2; D gene uncertain. The CDR3 has 13 amino acids. CDR1 and CDR2 (germline): MNHNY, SVGAGI (reference sequence). The V end lost 6 bases, the J end lost 6 bases, and 14 bases lay between the germline ends. CDR3 protein: CASSYRTLHGYTF. The CDR3, as DNA: TGTGCCAGCAGCTATCGGACTCTCCATGGCTACACCTTC.

There are a few counts of this clonotype. V gene TRBV5-1 combines with J gene TRBJ1-6; D is ambiguous. Deletions cut 2 bases from V and 8 bases from J, with 17 bases between. The CDR3 covers 16 residues. CDR1 and CDR2 from the germline V gene are SGHRS and YFSETQ. CDR3 sequence: CASSFVPPDSDSPLHF. The DNA of the CDR3 is TGCGCCAGCAGCTTCGTTCCTCCGGATTCGGATTCACCCCTCCACTTT.

J is TRBJ1-2 and V is TRBV10-1, with D unresolved. Germline-derived CDR1 and CDR2 are WNHNN and SYGVQD (reference sequence). The CDR3 sequence is 13 residues long. The ends were cut back, 5 bases at V and 4 bases at J, with 11 bases in the middle. Here the CDR3 DNA reads TGCGCCAGCAGTCCAGAAGGTACCTATGGCTACACCTTC. Translation: CASSPEGTYGYTF.

The chain has TRBV15 and TRBJ1-3, with D perhaps matching TRBD1 (6 bases). Looked up from germline, CDR1 is LNHNV and CDR2 is YYDKDF (reference sequence). The CDR3 length is 13 residues. With 5 bases removed from V and 4 bases from J, the gap between germline ends came to 9 bases. CDR3 sequence: CATSLQGGNTIYF. CDR3 DNA: TGTGCCACCAGCCTACAGGGCGGAAACACCATATATTTT.

The chain uses TRBV18 and TRBJ2-3; 7 nucleotides agree with TRBD1. Trimming at V came to 4 bases and at J to 8 bases, leaving 21 bases not matched to a gene. The CDR3 consists of 18 residues. Germline CDR1 and CDR2: KGHSH and LQKENI. CDR3 loop: CASSLTYGQANPGGTQYF. CDR3 sequence (DNA): TGTGCCAGCTCACTTACTTATGGACAGGCCAACCCTGGGGGTACGCAGTATTTT.

The chain carries TRBV5-5 and TRBJ1-3; no clear D gene. Germline CDR1 SGHKS, CDR2 YYEKEE (reference sequence). Between the trimmed V and J ends, which lost 0 bases and 0 bases, there was a span of 7 bases. This CDR3 contains 15 residues. The CDR3 sequence: CASSLVGNSGNTIYF. CDR3 sequence (DNA): TGTGCCAGCAGCTTGGTGGGGAACTCTGGAAACACCATATATTTT.

This clonotype was counted at least ten times. This chain links TRBV9 with TRBJ2-2; the D gene is possibly TRBD1 (6 bases). Germline loops: CDR1 SGDLS, CDR2 YYNGEE. The CDR3 spans 14 residues. V gave up 5 bases and J gave up 2 bases, with 10 bases separating them. As DNA, the CDR3 is TGTGCCAGCAGTACCGGGACAAACACCGGGGAGCTGTTTTTT. Its protein product is CASSTGTNTGELFF.

Many counts were recorded for this clonotype. The V gene is TRBV4-3, the J gene TRBJ2-7, with D perhaps TRBD1 or TRBD2 (6 bases each). The CDR3 runs 14 residues. V was clipped by 4 bases and J by 4 bases, with 14 bases between them. Germline V gene data show CDR1 as LGHNA and CDR2 as YSLEER. The CDR3 region has the DNA TGCGCCAGCAGCCGGGGGGAGACAGGTTACGAGCAGTACTTC. Its translation is CASSRGETGYEQYF.

This clonotype was found a few times. The chain carries TRBV27 and TRBJ1-5; maybe TRBD1 (5 bases). From germline, CDR1 is MNHEY and CDR2 SMNVEV (reference sequence). This CDR3 region has 14 residues. Trimming left V 8 bases short and J 5 bases short, with 16 bases between. CDR3 sequence reads: CASSGLRGDQPQHF. CDR3 DNA sequence: TGTGCCAGCTCGGGGTTGCGGGGGGATCAGCCCCAGCATTTT.

This rearrangement joins TRBV23-1 to TRBJ2-1; D gene unclear. TRBV23-1 is labeled an ORF, and its function is uncertain. The V gene lost 9 bases and the J gene lost 5 bases, with 2 bases spanning the gap. The CDR3 contains 9 residues. CDR3 sequence (DNA): TGCGCCAGACACAATGAGCAGTTCTTC. Residues: CARHNEQFF.

The sample holds one count of this clonotype. A read error may explain this, as a much larger clone is one base away. The chain couples TRBV20-1 to TRBJ1-5; weak D call: TRBD1 (5 bases). CDR1 is DFQATT, CDR2 SNEGSKA, per germline (reference sequence). The CDR3 length is 13 residues. This chain's CDR3 is CSAREGLAQPQNF. For the CDR3, the DNA is TGCAGTGCTAGAGAGGGGCTAGCTCAGCCCCAGAATTTT.

This chain joins TRBV20-1 and TRBJ1-2; perhaps TRBD1 as D (5 bases). Deletions cut 0 bases from V and 5 bases from J, with 16 bases between. CDR3 length equals 15 residues. The germline gives CDR1 DFQATT, CDR2 SNEGSKA (reference sequence). The chain's CDR3 is CSARDLHTDRYGYTF. CDR3 DNA sequence: TGCAGTGCTAGAGATCTACATACCGACAGATATGGCTACACCTTC.

This clonotype was detected ten times or more. The chain joins TRBV5-1 to TRBJ1-5; no definite D call. The CDR3 spans 18 residues. V lost 0 bases and J 0 bases, leaving 16 bases between the germline ends. Germline V gene sequence: CDR1 SGHRS, CDR2 YFSETQ. CDR3 coding DNA: TGCGCCAGCAGCTTGGGGCCATCAGGAGACCTTAGCAATCAGCCCCAGCATTTT. It encodes CASSLGPSGDLSNQPQHF.

The chain combines TRBV25-1 with TRBJ2-6; the D is unclear. Trimming left V 8 bases short and J 0 bases short, with 14 bases between. Germline CDR1 reads MGHDK; CDR2 reads SYGVNS. The CDR3 length is 16 residues. In DNA form, the CDR3 reads TGTGCCAGCCTCCCGACGGAAAGCTCTGGGGCCAACGTCCTGACTTTC. It yields the protein CASLPTESSGANVLTF.

This clonotype was observed a few times. The chain couples TRBV5-1 to TRBJ2-2; 7 bases are a match to TRBD2. Trimming took 1 base from V and 8 from J; bases not matched to a gene: 11. The CDR3 is 16 amino acids. CDR1 and CDR2 (germline): SGHRS, YFSETQ. CDR3 nucleotide sequence: TGCGCCAGCAGCTTGCGATCGGCGGGGGTCGAAGGGGAGCTGTTTTTT. It translates to CASSLRSAGVEGELFF.

Many counts were recorded for this clonotype. The J gene is TRBJ1-3, the V gene TRBV4-2, with 7 bases lining up with TRBD1. CDR3 length equals 16 residues. The ends lost 3 bases at V and 0 bases at J; junction bases unmatched: 5. Germline CDR1 LGHNA, CDR2 YNFKEQ. The CDR3 bases are TGTGCCAGCAGCCACCGGGACAGCCCCTCTGGAAACACCATATATTTT. Residues: CASSHRDSPSGNTIYF.

V and J are TRBV2 and TRBJ1-2, with D tentatively TRBD1 (5 bases). The germline V gene has CDR1 SNHLY and CDR2 FYNNEI. Trimming stripped 4 bases from V and 5 bases from J, with 14 bases between. The CDR3 covers 14 residues. For the CDR3, the DNA is TGTGCCAGCAGTGCCGTTGGGGACTCTTATGGCTACACCTTC. Translated: CASSAVGDSYGYTF.

The chain employs TRBV10-3 and TRBJ2-1; a possible D gene is TRBD2 (6 bases). The CDR3 is made up of 12 amino acids. V was trimmed by 8 bases and J by 5 bases, leaving 10 bases between them. In germline, CDR1 is ENHRY, CDR2 SYGVKD. Here the CDR3 reads CAISGEDNEQFF. CDR3 nucleotide sequence: TGTGCCATCTCGGGGGAGGACAATGAGCAGTTCTTC.

The chain recombines TRBV9 with TRBJ1-1, with TRBD1 identical over 7 bases. CDR1 is SGDLS and CDR2 is YYNGEE in the germline V gene. The CDR3 is 16 amino acids. The V gene end was trimmed by 6 bases and the J gene end by 0 bases; junction bases not matched to a gene: 11. The CDR3 reads CASNGGQPFMNTEAFF. In DNA form, the CDR3 reads TGTGCCAGCAACGGGGGACAGCCATTTATGAACACTGAAGCTTTCTTT.

A few counts support this clonotype. This chain links TRBV3-1 with TRBJ1-2; D may be TRBD1 (5 bases). The V end lost 0 bases, the J end lost 2 bases, and 16 bases lay between the germline ends. CDR3 length equals 17 residues. The germline CDR1 and CDR2 sequences are LGHDT and YNNKEL (reference sequence). The CDR3 nucleotides read TGTGCCAGCAGCCAAGATCGGTTTAGAGGGGCAAACTATGGCTACACCTTC. It specifies CASSQDRFRGANYGYTF.

V gene TRBV10-3 combines with J gene TRBJ1-2; D unresolved. V shed 4 bases and J shed 1 base, with 10 bases lying between them. Germline loops: CDR1 ENHRY, CDR2 SYGVKD. The CDR3 totals 14 residues. The CDR3 is CAISVSADNYGYTF. The CDR3 coding sequence is TGTGCCATCAGTGTCTCCGCAGATAACTATGGCTACACCTTC.

This clonotype was detected a few times. The chain carries TRBV20-1 and TRBJ2-7; D not resolved. The CDR3 sequence is 13 residues long. V lost 2 bases to trimming and J lost 3 bases, with 11 bases between them. CDR1 DFQATT and CDR2 SNEGSKA come from the germline V gene (reference sequence). Here the CDR3 DNA reads TGCAGTGCTAGACGCGACAAGCACTACGAGCAGTACGTC. Amino acids: CSARRDKHYEQYV.

The rearrangement links TRBV5-1 to TRBJ1-2; possibly TRBD1 for D (5 bases). V shed 2 bases and J shed 1 base, with 18 bases lying between them. The germline V gene encodes CDR1 SGHRS and CDR2 YFSETQ. The CDR3 length is 17 residues. The CDR3 protein is CASSFMGGSVSNYGYTF. Here the CDR3 DNA reads TGCGCCAGCAGCTTCATGGGGGGATCGGTCAGTAACTATGGCTACACCTTC.